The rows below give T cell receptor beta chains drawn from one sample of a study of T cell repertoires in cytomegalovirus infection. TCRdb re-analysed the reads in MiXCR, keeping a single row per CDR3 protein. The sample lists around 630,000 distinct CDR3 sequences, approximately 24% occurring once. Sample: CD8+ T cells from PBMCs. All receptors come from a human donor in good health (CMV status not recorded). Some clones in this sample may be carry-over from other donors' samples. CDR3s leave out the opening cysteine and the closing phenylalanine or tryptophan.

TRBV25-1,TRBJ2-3,ASSDEAGSTDTQY
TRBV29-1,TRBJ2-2,SGETGDTGELF
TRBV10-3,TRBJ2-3,AISSVAGLGTDTQY
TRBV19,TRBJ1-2,ASSISPAGDGYT
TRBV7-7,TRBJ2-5,ASSLAAGSGETQY
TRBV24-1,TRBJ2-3,ATSDWDGADTQY
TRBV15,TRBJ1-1,ATSRVGGNTEAF
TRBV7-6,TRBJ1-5,ASSLADSNQPQH
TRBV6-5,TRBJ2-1,ASSSPGTGDHNEQF
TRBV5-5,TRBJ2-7,ASSLGQVTYEQY
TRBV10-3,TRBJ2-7,AISESFGTYEQY
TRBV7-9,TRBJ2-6,ATLGRSSGANVLT
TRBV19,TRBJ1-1,ASKAGGMAF
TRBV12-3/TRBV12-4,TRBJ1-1,ASSFVLDRGAEAF
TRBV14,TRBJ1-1,ASSQGGTYTEAF
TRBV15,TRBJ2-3,ATSSPRSGGTDTQY
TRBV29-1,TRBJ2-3,SVEDLAPDTQY
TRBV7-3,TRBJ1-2,VSTTGEDGYT
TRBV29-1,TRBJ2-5,STPTGVAGRETQY
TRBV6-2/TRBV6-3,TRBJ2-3,ASSYSPPRVALSYTDTQY
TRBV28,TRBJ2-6,ASSLYRGPPLGANVLT
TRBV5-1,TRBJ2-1,ASSLYGGLEQF
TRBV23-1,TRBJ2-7,ASSPPGQGPKPSYEQY
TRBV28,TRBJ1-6,ASSFLGQGNSPLH
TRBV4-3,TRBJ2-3,ASSQSAGPDTQY
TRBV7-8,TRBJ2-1,ASSRGEGSSYNEQF
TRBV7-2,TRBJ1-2,AVVDNYGYT
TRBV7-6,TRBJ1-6,ASSLQIAFNSPLH
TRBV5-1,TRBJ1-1,ASSQNLNTEAF
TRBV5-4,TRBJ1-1,ASSTGSGATNTEAF
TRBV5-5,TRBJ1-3,ASSWPSSDPGNTIY
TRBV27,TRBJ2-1,ASSLSLGGWNEQF
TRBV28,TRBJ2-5,ASSPRKLTETQY
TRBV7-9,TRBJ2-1,ASGIRAYNEQF
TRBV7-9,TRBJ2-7,ASSSSSGGILSYEQY
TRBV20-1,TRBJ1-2,SARDLDVGTYGYT
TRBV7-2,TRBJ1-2,ASSFISGAMDGYT
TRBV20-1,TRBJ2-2,SARDPDRVYTGELF